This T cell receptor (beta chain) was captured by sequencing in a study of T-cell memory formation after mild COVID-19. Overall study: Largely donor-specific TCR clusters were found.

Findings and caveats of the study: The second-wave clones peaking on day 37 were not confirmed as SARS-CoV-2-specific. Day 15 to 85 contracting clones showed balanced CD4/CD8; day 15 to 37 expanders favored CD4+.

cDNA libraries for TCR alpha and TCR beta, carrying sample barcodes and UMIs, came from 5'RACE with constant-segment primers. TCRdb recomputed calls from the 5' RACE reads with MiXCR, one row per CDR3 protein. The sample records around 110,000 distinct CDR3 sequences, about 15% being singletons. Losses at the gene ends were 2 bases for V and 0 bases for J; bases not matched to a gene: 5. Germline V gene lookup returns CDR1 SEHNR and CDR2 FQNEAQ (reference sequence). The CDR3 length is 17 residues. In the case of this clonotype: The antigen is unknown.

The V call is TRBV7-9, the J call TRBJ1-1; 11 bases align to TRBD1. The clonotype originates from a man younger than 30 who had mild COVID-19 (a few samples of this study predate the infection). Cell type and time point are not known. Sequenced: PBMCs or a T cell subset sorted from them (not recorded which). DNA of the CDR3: TGTGCCAGCAGCTTACTAGGACAGGGGGCCTTGAACACTGAAGCTTTCTTT. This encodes CASSLLGQGALNTEAFF.